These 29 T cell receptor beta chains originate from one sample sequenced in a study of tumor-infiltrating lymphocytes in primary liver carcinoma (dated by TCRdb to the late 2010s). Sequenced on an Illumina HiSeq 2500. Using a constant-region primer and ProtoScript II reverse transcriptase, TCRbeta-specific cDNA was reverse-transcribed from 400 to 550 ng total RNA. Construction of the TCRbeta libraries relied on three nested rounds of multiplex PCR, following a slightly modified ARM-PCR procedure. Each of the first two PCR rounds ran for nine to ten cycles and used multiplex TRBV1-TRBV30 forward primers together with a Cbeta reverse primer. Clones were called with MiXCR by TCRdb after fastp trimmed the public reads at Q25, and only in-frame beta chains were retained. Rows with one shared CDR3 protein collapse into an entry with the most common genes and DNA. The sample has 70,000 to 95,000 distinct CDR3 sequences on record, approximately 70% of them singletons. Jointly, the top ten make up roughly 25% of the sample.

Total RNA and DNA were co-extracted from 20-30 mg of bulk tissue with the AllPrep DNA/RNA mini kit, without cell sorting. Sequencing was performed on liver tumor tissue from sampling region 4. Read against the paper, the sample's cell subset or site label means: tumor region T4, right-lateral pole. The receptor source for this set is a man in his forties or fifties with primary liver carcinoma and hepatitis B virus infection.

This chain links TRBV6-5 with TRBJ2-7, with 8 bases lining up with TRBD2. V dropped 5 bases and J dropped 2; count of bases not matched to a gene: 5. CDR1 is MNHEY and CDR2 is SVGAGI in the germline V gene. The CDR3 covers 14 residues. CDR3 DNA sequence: TGTGCCAGCAGTCTCACTAGCGGAACCTACGAGCAGTACTTC. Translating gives CASSLTSGTYEQYF.

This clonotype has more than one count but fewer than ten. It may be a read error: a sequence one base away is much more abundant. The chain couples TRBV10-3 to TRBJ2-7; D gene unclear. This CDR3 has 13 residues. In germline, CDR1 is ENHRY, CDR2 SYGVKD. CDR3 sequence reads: CAISERKDYEQHF. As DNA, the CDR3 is TGTGCCATCAGTGAGAGGAAAGATTACGAGCAGCACTTC.

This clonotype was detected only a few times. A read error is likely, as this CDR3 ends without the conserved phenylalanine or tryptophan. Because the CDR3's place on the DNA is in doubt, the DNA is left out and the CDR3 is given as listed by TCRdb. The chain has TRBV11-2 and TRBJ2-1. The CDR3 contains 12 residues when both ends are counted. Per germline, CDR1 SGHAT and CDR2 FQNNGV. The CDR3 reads CASSPEYDEQFL.

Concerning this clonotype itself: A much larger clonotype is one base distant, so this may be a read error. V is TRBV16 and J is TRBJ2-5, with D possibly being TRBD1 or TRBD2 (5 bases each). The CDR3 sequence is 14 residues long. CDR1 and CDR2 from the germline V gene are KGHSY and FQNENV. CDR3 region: CASSQWDGQETHYF. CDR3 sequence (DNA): TGTGCCAGCAGCCAATGGGACGGCCAAGAGACCCACTACTTC.

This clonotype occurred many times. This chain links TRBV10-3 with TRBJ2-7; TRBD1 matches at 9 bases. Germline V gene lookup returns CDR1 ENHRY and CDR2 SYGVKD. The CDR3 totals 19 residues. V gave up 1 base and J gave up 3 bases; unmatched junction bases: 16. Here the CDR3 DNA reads TGTGCCATCAGTGAGTTCCCCCTCCAGACCGGGACAGGGAACTACGAGCAGTACTTC. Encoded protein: CAISEFPLQTGTGNYEQYF.

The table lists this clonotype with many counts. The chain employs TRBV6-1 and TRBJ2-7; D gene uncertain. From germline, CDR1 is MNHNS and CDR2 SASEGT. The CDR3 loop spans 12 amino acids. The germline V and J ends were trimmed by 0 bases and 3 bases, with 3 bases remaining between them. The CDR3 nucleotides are TGTGCCAGCAGTGAAGCGTACTACGAGCAGTACTTC. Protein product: CASSEAYYEQYF.

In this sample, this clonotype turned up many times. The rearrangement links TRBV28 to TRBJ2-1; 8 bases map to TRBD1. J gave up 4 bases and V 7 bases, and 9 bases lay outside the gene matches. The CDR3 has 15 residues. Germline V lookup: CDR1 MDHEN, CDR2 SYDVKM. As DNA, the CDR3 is TGTGCCAGCACCCCTAGGACAGGGACTTACAATGAGCAGTTCTTC. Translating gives CASTPRTGTYNEQFF.

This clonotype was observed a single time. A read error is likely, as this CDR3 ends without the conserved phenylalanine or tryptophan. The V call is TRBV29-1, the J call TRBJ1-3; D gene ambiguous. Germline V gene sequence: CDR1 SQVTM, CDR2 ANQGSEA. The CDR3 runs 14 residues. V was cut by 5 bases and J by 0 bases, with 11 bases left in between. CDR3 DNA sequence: TGCAGCGTTTCCGGTACTAACTCTGGAAACACCATATATTCT. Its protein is CSVSGTNSGNTIYS.

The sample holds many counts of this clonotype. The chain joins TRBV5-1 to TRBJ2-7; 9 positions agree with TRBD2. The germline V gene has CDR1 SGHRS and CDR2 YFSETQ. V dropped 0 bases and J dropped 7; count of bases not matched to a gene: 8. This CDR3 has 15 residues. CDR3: CASSLDPGLAGEQYF. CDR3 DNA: TGCGCCAGCAGCTTGGACCCGGGACTAGCTGGAGAGCAGTACTTC.

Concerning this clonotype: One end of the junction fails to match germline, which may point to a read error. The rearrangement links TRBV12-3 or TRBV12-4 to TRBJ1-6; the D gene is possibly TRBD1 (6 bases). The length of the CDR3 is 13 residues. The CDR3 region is CASSSLGGSTLHF. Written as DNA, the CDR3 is TGTGCCAGCAGTTCCCTAGGGGGTTCAACCCTCCACTTT.

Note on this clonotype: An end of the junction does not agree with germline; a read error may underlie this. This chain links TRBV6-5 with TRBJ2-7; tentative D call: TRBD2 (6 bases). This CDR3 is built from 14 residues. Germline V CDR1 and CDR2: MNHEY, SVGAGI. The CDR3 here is CASRETRTGYGQYF. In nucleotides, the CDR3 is TGTGCCAGCAGGGAGACTAGAACGGGTTACGGGCAGTACTTC.

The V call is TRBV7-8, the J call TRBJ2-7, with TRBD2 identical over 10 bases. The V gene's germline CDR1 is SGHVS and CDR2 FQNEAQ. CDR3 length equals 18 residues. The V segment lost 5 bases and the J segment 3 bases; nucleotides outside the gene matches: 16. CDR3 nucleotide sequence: TGTGCCAGCAGCCTAAACAACCCGGGACTAGCGACCAACTACGAGCAGTACTTC. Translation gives CASSLNNPGLATNYEQYF.

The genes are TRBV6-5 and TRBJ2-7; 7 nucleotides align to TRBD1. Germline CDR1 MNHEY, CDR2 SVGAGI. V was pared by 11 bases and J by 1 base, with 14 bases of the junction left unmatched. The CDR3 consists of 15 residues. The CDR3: CAGQTGTANSYEQYF. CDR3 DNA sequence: TGTGCCGGCCAGACCGGGACAGCAAATTCCTACGAGCAGTACTTC.

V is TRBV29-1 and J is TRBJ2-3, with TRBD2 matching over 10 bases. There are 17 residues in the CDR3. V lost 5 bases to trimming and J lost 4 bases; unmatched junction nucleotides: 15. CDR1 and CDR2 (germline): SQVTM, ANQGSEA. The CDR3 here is CSVFGLADISSADTQYF. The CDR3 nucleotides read TGCAGCGTTTTCGGACTAGCGGACATATCTAGCGCAGATACGCAGTATTTT.

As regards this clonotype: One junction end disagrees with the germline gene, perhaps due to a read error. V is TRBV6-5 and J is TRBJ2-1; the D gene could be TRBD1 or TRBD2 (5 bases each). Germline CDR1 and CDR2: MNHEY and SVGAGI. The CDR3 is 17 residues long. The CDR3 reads CVSSYSSSGTSYNEQFF. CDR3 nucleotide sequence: TGTGTCAGCAGTTACTCATCTAGTGGGACCTCCTACAATGAGCAGTTCTTC.

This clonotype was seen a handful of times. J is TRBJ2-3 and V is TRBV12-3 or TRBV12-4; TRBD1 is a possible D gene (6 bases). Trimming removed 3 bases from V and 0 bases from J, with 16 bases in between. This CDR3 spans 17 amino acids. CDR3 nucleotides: TGTGCCAGCAGTTTTATAGGGGGTACGCTTAGCACAGATACGCAGTATTTT. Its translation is CASSFIGGTLSTDTQYF.

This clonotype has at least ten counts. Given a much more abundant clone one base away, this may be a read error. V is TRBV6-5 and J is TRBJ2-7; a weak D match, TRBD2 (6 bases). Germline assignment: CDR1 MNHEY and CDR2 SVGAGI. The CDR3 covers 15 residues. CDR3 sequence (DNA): TGTGCCAGCGGTTACTGGCGGGACGGTAACTACGAGCAGTACTTC. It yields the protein CASGYWRDGNYEQYF.

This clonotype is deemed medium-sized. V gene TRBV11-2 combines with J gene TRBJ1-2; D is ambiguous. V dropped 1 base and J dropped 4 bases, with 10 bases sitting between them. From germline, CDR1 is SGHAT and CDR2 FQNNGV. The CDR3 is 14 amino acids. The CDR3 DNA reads TGTGCCAGCAGCTTAGGTCGGCAGAGCTATGGCTACACCTTC. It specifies CASSLGRQSYGYTF.

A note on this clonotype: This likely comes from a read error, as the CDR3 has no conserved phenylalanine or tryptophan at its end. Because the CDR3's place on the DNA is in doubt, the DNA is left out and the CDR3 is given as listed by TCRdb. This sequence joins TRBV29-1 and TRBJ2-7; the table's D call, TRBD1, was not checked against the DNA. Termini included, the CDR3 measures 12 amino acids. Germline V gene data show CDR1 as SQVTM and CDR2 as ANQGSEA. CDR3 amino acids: CSSWLNSGEQYL.

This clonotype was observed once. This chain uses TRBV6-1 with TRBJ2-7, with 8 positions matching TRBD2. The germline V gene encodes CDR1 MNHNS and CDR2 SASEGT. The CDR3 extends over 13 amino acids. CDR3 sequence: CVNSGAGGYEQYF. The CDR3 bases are TGTGTCAACAGTGGGGCGGGAGGCTACGAGCAGTACTTC.

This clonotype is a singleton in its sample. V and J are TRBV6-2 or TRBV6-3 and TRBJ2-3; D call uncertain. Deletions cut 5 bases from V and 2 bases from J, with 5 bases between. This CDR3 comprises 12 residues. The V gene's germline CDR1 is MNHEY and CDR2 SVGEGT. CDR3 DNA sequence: TGTGCCAGCAGTGCCTACACAGATACGCAGTATTTT. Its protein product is CASSAYTDTQYF.

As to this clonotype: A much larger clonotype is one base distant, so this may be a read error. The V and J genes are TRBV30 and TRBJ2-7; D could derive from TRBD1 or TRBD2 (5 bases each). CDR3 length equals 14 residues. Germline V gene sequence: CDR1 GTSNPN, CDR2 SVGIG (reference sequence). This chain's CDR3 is CVWSIGTTSYEQYF. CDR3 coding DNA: TGTGTCTGGAGTATTGGGACCACATCCTACGAGCAGTACTTC.

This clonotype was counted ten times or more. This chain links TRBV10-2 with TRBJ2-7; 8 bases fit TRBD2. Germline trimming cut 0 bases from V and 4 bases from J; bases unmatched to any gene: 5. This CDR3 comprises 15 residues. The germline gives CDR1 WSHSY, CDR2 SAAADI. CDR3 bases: TGCGCCAGCAGTGAGTCTAGCGGGATAGTGTACGAGCAGTACTTC. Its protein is CASSESSGIVYEQYF.

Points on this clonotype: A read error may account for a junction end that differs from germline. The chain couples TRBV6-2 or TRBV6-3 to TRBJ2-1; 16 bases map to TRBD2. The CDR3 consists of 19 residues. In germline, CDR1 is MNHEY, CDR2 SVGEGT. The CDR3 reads CASSYLPGLAGGPDNEQFF. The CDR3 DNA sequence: TGTGCAAGCAGTTACCTTCCGGGACTAGCGGGAGGGCCGGACAATGAGCAGTTCTTC.

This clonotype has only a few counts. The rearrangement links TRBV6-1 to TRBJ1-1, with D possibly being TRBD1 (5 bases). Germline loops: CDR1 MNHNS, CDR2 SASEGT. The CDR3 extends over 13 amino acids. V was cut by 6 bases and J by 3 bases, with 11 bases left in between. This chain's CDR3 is CASSRVWDTEAFF. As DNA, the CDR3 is TGTGCCAGCAGCAGGGTCTGGGACACTGAAGCTTTCTTT.

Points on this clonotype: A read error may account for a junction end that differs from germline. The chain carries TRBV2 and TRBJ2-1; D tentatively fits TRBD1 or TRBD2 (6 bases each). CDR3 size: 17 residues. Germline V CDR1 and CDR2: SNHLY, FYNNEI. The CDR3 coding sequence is TGTGCCAACAGTGAAAAGGGGGGCGATCCCTCCTACAATGAGCAGTCCTTC. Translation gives CANSEKGGDPSYNEQSF. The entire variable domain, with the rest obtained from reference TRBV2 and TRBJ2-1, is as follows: EPEVTQTPSHQVTQMGQEVILRCVPISNHLYFYWYRQILGQKVEFLVSFYNNEISEKSEIFDDQFSVERPDGSNFTLKIRSTKLEDSAMYFCANSEKGGDPSYNEQSFGPGTRLTVL.

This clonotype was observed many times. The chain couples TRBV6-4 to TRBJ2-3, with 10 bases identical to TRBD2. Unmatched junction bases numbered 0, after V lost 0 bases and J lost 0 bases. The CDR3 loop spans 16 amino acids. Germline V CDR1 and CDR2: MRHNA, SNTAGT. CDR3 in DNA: TGTGCCAGCAGTGACTCGACTAGCGGGAGCACAGATACGCAGTATTTT. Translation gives CASSDSTSGSTDTQYF.

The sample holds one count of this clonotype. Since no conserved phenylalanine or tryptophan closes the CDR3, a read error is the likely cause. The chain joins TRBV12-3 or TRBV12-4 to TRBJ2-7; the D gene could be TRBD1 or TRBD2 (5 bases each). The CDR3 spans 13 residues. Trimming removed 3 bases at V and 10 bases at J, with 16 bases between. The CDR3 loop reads CASSFRGDPNQYL. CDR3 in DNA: TGTGCCAGCAGTTTTCGAGGGGATCCCAACCAGTACTTA.

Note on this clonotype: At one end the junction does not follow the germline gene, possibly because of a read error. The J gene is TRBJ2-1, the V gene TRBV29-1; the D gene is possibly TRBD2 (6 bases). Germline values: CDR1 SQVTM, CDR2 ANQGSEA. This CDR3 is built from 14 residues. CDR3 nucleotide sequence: TGCAGCGCCATCTCCGGGACTGGCAACTATGAGCAGTTTTTC. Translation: CSAISGTGNYEQFF.